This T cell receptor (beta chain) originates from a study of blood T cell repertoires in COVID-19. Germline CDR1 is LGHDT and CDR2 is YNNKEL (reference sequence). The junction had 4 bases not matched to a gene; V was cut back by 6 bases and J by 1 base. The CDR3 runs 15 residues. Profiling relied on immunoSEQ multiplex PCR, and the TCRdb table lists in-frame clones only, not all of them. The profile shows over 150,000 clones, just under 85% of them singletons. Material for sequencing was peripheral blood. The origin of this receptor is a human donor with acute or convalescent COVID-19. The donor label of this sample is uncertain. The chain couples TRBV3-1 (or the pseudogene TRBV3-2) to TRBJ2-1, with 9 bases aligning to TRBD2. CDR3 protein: CASRLAGRSYNEQFF. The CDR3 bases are TGTGCCAGCAGGCTAGCGGGGCGATCCTACAATGAGCAGTTCTTC.